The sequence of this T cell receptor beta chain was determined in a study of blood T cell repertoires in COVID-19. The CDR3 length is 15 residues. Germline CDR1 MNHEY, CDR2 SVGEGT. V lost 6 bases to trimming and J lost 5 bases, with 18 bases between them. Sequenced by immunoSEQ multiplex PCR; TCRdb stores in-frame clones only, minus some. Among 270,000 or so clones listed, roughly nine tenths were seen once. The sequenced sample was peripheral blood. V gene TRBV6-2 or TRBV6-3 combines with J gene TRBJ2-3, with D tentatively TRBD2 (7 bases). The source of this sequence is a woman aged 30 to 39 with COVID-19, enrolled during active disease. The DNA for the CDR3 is TGTGCCAGCAGCATCCCGGGGGGCCAGGAAGATACGCAGTATTTT. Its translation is CASSIPGGQEDTQYF.